Below, 26 T cell receptor beta chains from the same sample are listed, as sequenced in a study of T-cell reconstitution after alpha-beta-depleted transplantation in children. Preparation of the TCRbeta library used unique molecular identifiers. Using its own MiXCR run on the PCR reads, TCRdb lists one record per CDR3 protein. The table lists 550,000 to 600,000 distinct CDR3 sequences, roughly 23% of them singletons. The source was PBMCs, mostly from graft donor cells, collected 360 days after TCRalphabeta/CD19-depleted stem cell transplant. The receptor source for this set is a boy under two years old who had a stem cell transplant for acute myeloid leukemia, so the T cells may come from the graft donor.

This clonotype was seen repeatedly, ten times or more. The V and J genes are TRBV29-1 and TRBJ2-2; D possibly corresponds to TRBD2 (6 bases). V shed 4 bases and J shed 1 base, with 13 bases lying between them. Germline V lookup: CDR1 SQVTM, CDR2 ANQGSEA. The CDR3 runs 15 residues. This chain's CDR3 is CSVVTAGQNTGELFF. CDR3 coding DNA: TGCAGCGTTGTGACGGCGGGGCAGAACACCGGGGAGCTGTTTTTT.

In the case of this clonotype: A much larger clone sits a single nucleotide away, making a read error possible. The J gene is TRBJ2-1, the V gene TRBV7-2; TRBD2 agrees at 7 bases. CDR1 and CDR2 from the germline V gene are SGHTA and FQGNSA. V trimming: 4 bases; J trimming: 0 bases; junction bases outside the gene matches: 3. CDR3 size: 15 residues. Here the CDR3 DNA reads TGTGCCAGCAGCTCAAGGACTAGCTCCTACAATGAGCAGTTCTTC. It yields the protein CASSSRTSSYNEQFF. The full variable domain, completed using reference TRBV7-2 and TRBJ2-1, is GAGVSQSPSNKVTEKGKDVELRCDPISGHTALYWYRQSLGQGLEFLIYFQGNSAPDKSGLPSDRFSAERTGGSVSTLTIQRTQQEDSAVYLCASSSRTSSYNEQFFGPGTRLTVL.

This clonotype was counted many times. The CDR3 protein is CASSLEQAGNSPLHF. DNA for the CDR3: TGCGCCAGCAGCTTGGAACAGGCGGGAAATTCACCCCTCCACTTT. The chain joins TRBV5-1 to TRBJ1-6, with a weak D call TRBD1 (5 bases). Germline V gene sequence: CDR1 SGHRS, CDR2 YFSETQ. This CDR3 is built from 15 residues. V was cut by 0 bases and J by 7 bases, with 11 bases left in between. Combining the CDR3 with reference TRBV5-1 and TRBJ1-6 gives the whole variable domain KAGVTQTPRYLIKTRGQQVTLSCSPISGHRSVSWYQQTPGQGLQFLFEYFSETQRNKGNFPGRFSGRQFSNSRSEMNVSTLELGDSALYLCASSLEQAGNSPLHFGNGTRLTVT.

This clonotype was counted ten times or more. J is TRBJ2-1 and V is TRBV6-6; D may be TRBD1 (6 bases). The V gene lost 5 bases and the J gene lost 6 bases, with 8 bases spanning the gap. Germline V gene data show CDR1 as MNHNY and CDR2 as SVGAGI (reference sequence). The CDR3 has 12 residues. DNA for the CDR3: TGTGCCAGCAGTCAGACAGGCAATGAGCAGTTCTTC. Its protein product is CASSQTGNEQFF.

This clonotype was seen at least ten times. This rearrangement joins TRBV29-1 to TRBJ2-3, with D possibly being TRBD2 (5 bases). CDR1 is SQVTM and CDR2 is ANQGSEA in the germline V gene. CDR3 length: 14 amino acids. V shed 4 bases and J shed 3 bases, with 14 bases lying between them. CDR3 sequence reads: CSVVVRSGTDTQYF. The CDR3 DNA is TGCAGCGTTGTGGTCCGGTCGGGGACAGATACGCAGTATTTT.

The rearrangement links TRBV30 to TRBJ2-2, with D possibly matching TRBD2 (6 bases). The CDR3 is 14 amino acids. CDR1 is GTSNPN and CDR2 is SVGIG in the germline V gene (reference sequence). V was shortened by 3 bases and J by 0 bases, with 8 bases between the two germline ends. The CDR3 nucleotides read TGTGCCTGGAGGGAGGGACCGAACACCGGGGAGCTGTTTTTT. Protein product: CAWREGPNTGELFF.

V gene TRBV20-1 combines with J gene TRBJ2-5; D unclear. The germline gives CDR1 DFQATT, CDR2 SNEGSKA (reference sequence). V dropped 0 bases and J dropped 3 bases, with 8 bases sitting between them. The CDR3 length is 13 residues. DNA for the CDR3: TGCAGTGCTAGAGAAGGCAGCAAAGAGACCCAGTACTTC. Its translation is CSAREGSKETQYF.

The gene calls are TRBV20-1 and TRBJ2-1; perhaps TRBD2 as D (5 bases). The CDR3 is made up of 12 amino acids. With 3 bases removed from V and 6 bases from J, the gap between germline ends came to 9 bases. Germline CDR1 is DFQATT and CDR2 is SNEGSKA (reference sequence). The CDR3 here is CSARATSNEQFF. The CDR3 region has the DNA TGCAGTGCTAGGGCCACTAGCAATGAGCAGTTCTTC.

The chain has TRBV29-1 and TRBJ2-5, with 10 positions matching TRBD2. Trimming removed 2 bases from V and 1 base from J; junction bases left unmatched: 4. Germline CDR1 and CDR2: SQVTM and ANQGSEA. This CDR3 has 15 amino acids. The CDR3 region has the DNA TGCAGCGTTGAATGGCTAGCGGGGGTCCAAGAGACCCAGTACTTC. As protein: CSVEWLAGVQETQYF.

This chain links TRBV20-1 with TRBJ1-5; D is uncertain. V lost 1 base to trimming and J lost 3 bases, with 13 bases between them. CDR3 length equals 15 residues. The germline V gene encodes CDR1 DFQATT and CDR2 SNEGSKA (reference sequence). CDR3 amino acids: CSARGEGLPNQPQHF. As DNA, the CDR3 is TGCAGTGCTAGAGGGGAGGGCCTGCCCAATCAGCCCCAGCATTTT.

This clonotype was picked up many times. The gene calls are TRBV6-5 and TRBJ2-3, with 7 bases lining up with TRBD1. Germline V lookup: CDR1 MNHEY, CDR2 SVGAGI. The trim removed 0 bases at V and 5 bases at J, leaving 5 bases unmatched. The length of the CDR3 is 15 residues. The CDR3: CASSYSGRGRDTQYF. CDR3 DNA: TGTGCCAGCAGTTACTCCGGCAGGGGGAGAGATACGCAGTATTTT.

This sequence joins TRBV10-2 and TRBJ2-7; D might be TRBD2 (5 bases). The V gene lost 2 bases and the J gene lost 4 bases, with 15 bases spanning the gap. Germline V CDR1 and CDR2: WSHSY, SAAADI. The CDR3 spans 15 residues. For the CDR3, the DNA is TGCGCCAGCAGTGAGGAGCGGCTCAGAACATACGAGCAGTACTTC. Translated: CASSEERLRTYEQYF.

This clonotype was seen only a few times. The chain links TRBV5-6 to TRBJ2-1, with 8 bases aligning to TRBD2. Trimming cost V 2 bases and J 0 bases; bases outside gene matches: 13. The CDR3 totals 19 residues. The germline gives CDR1 SGHDT, CDR2 YYEEEE. The CDR3 DNA sequence: TGTGCCAGCAGCTTATTCGGTGGCGGGGGGACGAGCTCCTACAATGAGCAGTTCTTC. As protein: CASSLFGGGGTSSYNEQFF. The full variable domain, with the rest looked up from reference TRBV5-6 and TRBJ2-1, is DAGVTQSPTHLIKTRGQQVTLRCSPKSGHDTVSWYQQALGQGPQFIFQYYEEEERQRGNFPDRFSGHQFPNYSSELNVNALLLGDSALYLCASSLFGGGGTSSYNEQFFGPGTRLTVL.

The chain uses TRBV11-2 and TRBJ2-1, with D possibly TRBD1 on 5 matching bases. The CDR3 loop spans 15 amino acids. V gave up 8 bases and J gave up 0 bases, with 14 bases separating them. CDR1 is SGHAT and CDR2 is FQNNGV in the germline V gene. DNA of the CDR3: TGTGCCAGCCACAACCAGGGAAACTCCTACAATGAGCAGTTCTTC. Translating gives CASHNQGNSYNEQFF.

This clonotype was detected a few times. The chain uses TRBV7-2 and TRBJ2-7; TRBD1 matches 7 bases. Trimming at V came to 2 bases and at J to 2 bases, leaving 3 bases not matched to a gene. In germline, CDR1 is SGHTA, CDR2 FQGNSA. The CDR3 has 14 amino acids. The CDR3 loop is CASSLRQGPYEQYF. CDR3 bases: TGTGCCAGCAGCTTAAGACAGGGCCCCTACGAGCAGTACTTC.

In its sample, this clonotype was seen many times. The chain is built from TRBV12-3 or TRBV12-4 and TRBJ1-2; D remains unclear. The length of the CDR3 is 11 residues. Trimming removed 6 bases from V and 4 bases from J, with 6 bases in between. The CDR3 coding sequence is TGTGCCAGCAGGGCCTCCTATGGCTACACCTTC. It translates to CASRASYGYTF.

This clonotype was detected a few times. The chain carries TRBV12-3 or TRBV12-4 and TRBJ2-5; D ambiguous. Deletions cut 4 bases from V and 7 bases from J, with 10 bases between. CDR3 size: 12 residues. The CDR3 spells CASSSSPGTQYF. CDR3 nucleotides: TGTGCCAGCAGTTCCTCGCCAGGGACCCAGTACTTC.

The sample holds many counts of this clonotype. The chain couples TRBV7-8 to TRBJ2-3, with TRBD2 matching over 9 bases. Germline V lookup: CDR1 SGHVS, CDR2 FQNEAQ. V dropped 3 bases and J dropped 4; count of bases not matched to a gene: 5. This CDR3 contains 15 residues. The CDR3 protein is CASSFLAGRSDTQYF. The CDR3 coding sequence is TGTGCCAGCAGCTTTCTAGCGGGGAGGTCAGATACGCAGTATTTT. Full variable domain (missing parts from reference TRBV7-8 and TRBJ2-3): GAGVSQSPRYKVAKRGQDVALRCDPISGHVSLFWYQQALGQGPEFLTYFQNEAQLDKSGLPSDRFFAERPEGSVSTLKIQRTQQEDSAVYLCASSFLAGRSDTQYFGPGTRLTVL.

Concerning this clonotype: A read error may be the cause here, since a much bigger clone is one base away. The rearrangement uses TRBV27 and TRBJ2-2, with 8 bases matching TRBD2. This CDR3 is built from 16 residues. Germline values: CDR1 MNHEY, CDR2 SMNVEV (reference sequence). DNA for the CDR3: TGTGTCAGCACCCATCAGCGGGGGCCGATACCCGGGGAGCTGTTTTTT. Translating gives CVSTHQRGPIPGELFF.

The V call is TRBV15, the J call TRBJ2-1; TRBD1 matches 8 bases. From germline, CDR1 is LNHNV and CDR2 YYDKDF (reference sequence). This CDR3 contains 15 residues. V dropped 3 bases and J dropped 2; count of bases not matched to a gene: 3. In nucleotides, the CDR3 is TGTGCCACCAGCAGCCGGGACAGGACCTACAATGAGCAGTTCTTC. Residues: CATSSRDRTYNEQFF.

This clonotype was detected only a few times. The V and J genes are TRBV6-5 and TRBJ2-5, with no clear D. V lost 5 bases to trimming and J lost 4 bases, with 20 bases between them. This CDR3 has 16 residues. The V gene's germline CDR1 is MNHEY and CDR2 SVGAGI. CDR3 region: CASSPHAGDFLETQYF. The CDR3 DNA follows: TGTGCCAGCAGTCCACACGCAGGAGACTTTCTAGAGACCCAGTACTTC.

The gene calls are TRBV20-1 and TRBJ2-1; no firm D call. Germline CDR1 reads DFQATT; CDR2 reads SNEGSKA (reference sequence). The CDR3 is 12 amino acids. V was pared by 5 bases and J by 7 bases, with 12 bases between. The CDR3 bases are TGCAGTGCTTCCTCTGACGGGAATGAGCAGTTCTTC. Amino acids: CSASSDGNEQFF.

This chain uses TRBV10-3 with TRBJ2-7; D tentatively fits TRBD1 or TRBD2 (5 bases each). The CDR3 has 13 amino acids. Germline CDR1 and CDR2: ENHRY and SYGVKD. Between the trimmed V and J ends, which lost 11 bases and 2 bases, there was a span of 16 bases. DNA for the CDR3: TGTGCCTTTGGTGAAGGGACCACCTACGAGCAGTACTTC. This sequence encodes CAFGEGTTYEQYF.

This clonotype was recorded at least ten times. This sequence joins TRBV20-1 and TRBJ2-1; 11 bases are a match to TRBD2. The J segment lost 9 bases and the V segment lost 3 bases, leaving 7 bases of the junction unmatched. Germline V lookup: CDR1 DFQATT, CDR2 SNEGSKA (reference sequence). This CDR3 is 14 amino acids long. CDR3 nucleotide sequence: TGCAGTGCTAGTTATAGCGGGGGGGTAGGTGAGCAGTTCTTC. It yields the protein CSASYSGGVGEQFF.

This clonotype was picked up a small number of times. The rearrangement links TRBV28 to TRBJ2-1, with 8 bases aligning to TRBD1. Germline CDR1 and CDR2: MDHEN and SYDVKM. This CDR3 is built from 12 residues. V was pared by 7 bases and J by 6 bases, with 2 bases of the junction left unmatched. The CDR3 coding sequence is TGTGCCAGCATTACAGGGGGCAATGAGCAGTTCTTC. Encoded protein: CASITGGNEQFF.

This clonotype has at least ten counts. The CDR3 here is CASSLVENQPQHF. The CDR3, as DNA: TGTGCCAGCAGCTTAGTAGAGAATCAGCCCCAGCATTTT. The gene calls are TRBV11-2 and TRBJ1-5; D call uncertain. The germline V gene has CDR1 SGHAT and CDR2 FQNNGV. V was shortened by 1 base and J by 4 bases, with 5 bases between the two germline ends. This CDR3 contains 13 residues.